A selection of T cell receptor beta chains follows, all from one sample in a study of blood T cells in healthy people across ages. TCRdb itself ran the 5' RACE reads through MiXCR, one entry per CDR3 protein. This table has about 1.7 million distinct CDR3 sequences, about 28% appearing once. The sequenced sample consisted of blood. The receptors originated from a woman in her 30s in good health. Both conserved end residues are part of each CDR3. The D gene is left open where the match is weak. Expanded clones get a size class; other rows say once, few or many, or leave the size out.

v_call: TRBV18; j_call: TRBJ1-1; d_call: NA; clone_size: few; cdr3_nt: TGTGCCAGCTCACCAGCCAGGCGGGGACCGAACACTGAAGCTTTCTTT; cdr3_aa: CASSPARRGPNTEAFF
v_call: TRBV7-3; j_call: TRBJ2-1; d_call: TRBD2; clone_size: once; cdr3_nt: TGTGCCAGCAGCTTAAACCGACTAGCGGGGGAGGAGCAGTTCTTC; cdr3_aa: CASSLNRLAGEEQFF
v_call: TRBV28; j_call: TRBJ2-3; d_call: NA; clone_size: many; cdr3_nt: TGTGCCAGCCAGAGCGGTCCAGATACGCAGTATTTT; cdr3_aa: CASQSGPDTQYF
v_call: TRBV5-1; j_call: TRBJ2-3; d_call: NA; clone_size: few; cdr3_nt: TGCGCCAGCAGCCCACAGCGGACTACGACGGATACGCAGTATTTT; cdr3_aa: CASSPQRTTTDTQYF
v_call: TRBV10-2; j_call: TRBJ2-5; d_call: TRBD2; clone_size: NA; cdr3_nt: TGCGCCAGCAGCGCACTAGCGGGGGTCCTCGAGACCCAGTACTTC; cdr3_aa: CASSALAGVLETQYF
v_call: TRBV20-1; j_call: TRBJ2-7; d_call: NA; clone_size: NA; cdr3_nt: TGCAGTGCTAGAGTTAGAAACGACGAGCAGTACTTC; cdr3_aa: CSARVRNDEQYF
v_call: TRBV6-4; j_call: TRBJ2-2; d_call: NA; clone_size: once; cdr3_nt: TGTGCCAGCAGTTTAGCACCAGCCGGGGAGCTGTTTTTT; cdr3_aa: CASSLAPAGELFF
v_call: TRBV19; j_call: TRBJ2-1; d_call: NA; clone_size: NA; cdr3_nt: TGTGCCAGTATAGGGCTTAATGAGCAGTTCTTC; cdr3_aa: CASIGLNEQFF
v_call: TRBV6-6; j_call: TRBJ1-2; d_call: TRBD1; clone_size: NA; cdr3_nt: TGTGCCGGCTTACCGGGACAGGGGGCTCTCGGAGGCTACACCTTC; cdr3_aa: CAGLPGQGALGGYTF
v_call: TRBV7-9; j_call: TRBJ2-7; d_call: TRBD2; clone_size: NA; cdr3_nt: TGTGCCAGCAGCCTCATACCGGGACTAGCGGGATTGTACGAGCAGTACTTC; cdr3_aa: CASSLIPGLAGLYEQYF
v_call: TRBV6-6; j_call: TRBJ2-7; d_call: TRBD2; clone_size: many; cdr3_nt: TGTGCCAGCAGTTACTTGAGCGGGGGGGCCTACGAGCAGTACTTC; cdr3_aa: CASSYLSGGAYEQYF
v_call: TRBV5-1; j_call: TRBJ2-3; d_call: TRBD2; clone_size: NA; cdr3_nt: TGCGCCAGCAGCCTAGCGGGGCAAGACACAGATACGCAGTATTTT; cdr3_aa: CASSLAGQDTDTQYF
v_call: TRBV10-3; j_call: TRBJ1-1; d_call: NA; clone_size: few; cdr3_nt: TGTGCCATCAAACAATGGGGAGAGGGCACTGAAGCTTTCTTT; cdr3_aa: CAIKQWGEGTEAFF
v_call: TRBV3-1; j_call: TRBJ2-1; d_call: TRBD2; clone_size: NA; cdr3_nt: TGTGCCAGCAGCCAAGTTAGTAGCGGGACCTACAATGAGCAGTTCTTC; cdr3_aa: CASSQVSSGTYNEQFF
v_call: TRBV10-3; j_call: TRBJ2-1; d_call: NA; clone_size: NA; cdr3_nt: TGTGCCATCAGTGCCAGGGGTGAATACAATGAGCAGTTCTTC; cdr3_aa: CAISARGEYNEQFF
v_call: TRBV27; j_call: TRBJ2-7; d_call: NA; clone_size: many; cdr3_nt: TGTGCCAGCAGTATCGGACCCGACTACGAGCAGTACTTC; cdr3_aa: CASSIGPDYEQYF
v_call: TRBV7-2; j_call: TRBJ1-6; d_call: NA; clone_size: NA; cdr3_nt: TGTGCCAGCAGCTTAGGGCATGGCTCCTATAATTCACCCCTCCACTTT; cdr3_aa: CASSLGHGSYNSPLHF
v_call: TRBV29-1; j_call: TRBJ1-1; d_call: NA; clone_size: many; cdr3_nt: TGCAGCGTTGGACCAGGGATTGGGACTGAAGCTTTCTTT; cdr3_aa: CSVGPGIGTEAFF
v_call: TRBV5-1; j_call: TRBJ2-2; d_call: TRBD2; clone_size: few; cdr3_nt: TGCGCCATCAATCGACTAGCGGACGGCACCGGGGAGCTGTTTTTT; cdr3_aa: CAINRLADGTGELFF
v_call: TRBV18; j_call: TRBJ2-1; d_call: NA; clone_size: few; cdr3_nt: TGTGCCAGCTCGGTGACAGAATACAATGAGCAGTTCTTC; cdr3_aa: CASSVTEYNEQFF
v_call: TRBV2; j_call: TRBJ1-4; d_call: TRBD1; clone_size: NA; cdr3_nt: TGTGCCGGCAACGGGGACCAGGGGGGTGAAAAACTGTTTTTT; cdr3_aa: CAGNGDQGGEKLFF
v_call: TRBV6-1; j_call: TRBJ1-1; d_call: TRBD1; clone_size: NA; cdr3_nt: TGTGCCAGCAGTGATATCGGAGGGGGACAGGGTTCGAACACTAGAGCTTTCTTT; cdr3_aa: CASSDIGGGQGSNTRAFF
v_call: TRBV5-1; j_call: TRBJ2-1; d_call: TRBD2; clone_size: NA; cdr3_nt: TGCGCCAGCAGCTTGGGGACTAGCGCTCTGCCCTTTTACAATGAGCAGTTCTTC; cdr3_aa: CASSLGTSALPFYNEQFF
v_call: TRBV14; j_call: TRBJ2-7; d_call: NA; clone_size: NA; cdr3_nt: TGTGCCAGCAGCCCAACAGGGTTTAAGAACTACGAGCAGTACTTC; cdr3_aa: CASSPTGFKNYEQYF
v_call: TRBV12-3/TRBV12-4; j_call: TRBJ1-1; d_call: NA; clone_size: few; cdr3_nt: TGTGCCAGCAGCAGACACTCGAACACTGAAGCTTTCTTT; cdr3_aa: CASSRHSNTEAFF
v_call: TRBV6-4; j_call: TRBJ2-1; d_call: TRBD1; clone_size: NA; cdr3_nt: TGTGCCAGCAGTGATACCGACAGGGGTGAGCAGTTCTTC; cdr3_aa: CASSDTDRGEQFF
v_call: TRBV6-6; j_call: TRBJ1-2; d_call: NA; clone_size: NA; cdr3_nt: TGTGCCAGCAGCCCGTTTCTGTCACCGTCTAACTATGGCTACACCTTC; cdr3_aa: CASSPFLSPSNYGYTF
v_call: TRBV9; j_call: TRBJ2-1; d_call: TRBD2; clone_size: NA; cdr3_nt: TGTACCAGCAGCGCCGGCGAGACTAGCGGGACAAATGAGCAGTTCTTC; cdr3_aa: CTSSAGETSGTNEQFF
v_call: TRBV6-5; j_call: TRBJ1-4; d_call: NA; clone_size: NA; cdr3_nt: TGTGCCAGCACGGAGGTGGAGGGGGGCGAAAAACTGTTTTTT; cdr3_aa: CASTEVEGGEKLFF
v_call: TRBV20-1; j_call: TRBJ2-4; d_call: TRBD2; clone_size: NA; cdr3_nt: TGCAGTGCTAGAGATTCCTTACTAGCGGGAGGATCTAAAAACATTCAGTACTTC; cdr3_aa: CSARDSLLAGGSKNIQYF
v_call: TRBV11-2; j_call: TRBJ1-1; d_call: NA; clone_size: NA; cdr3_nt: TGTGCCAGCAGCGACGGGCGGGAACTGGAAGCTTTCTTT; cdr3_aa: CASSDGRELEAFF
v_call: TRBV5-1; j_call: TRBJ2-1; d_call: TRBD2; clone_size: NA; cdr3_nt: TGCGCCAGCAGCTTGGAACTAGCGGGGAGCTCCTACAATGAGCAGTTCTTC; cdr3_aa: CASSLELAGSSYNEQFF
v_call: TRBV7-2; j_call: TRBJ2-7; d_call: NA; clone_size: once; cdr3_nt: TGTGCCAGCAGCTCCCTACCGGGACTTAAACACGAGCAGTACTTC; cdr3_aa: CASSSLPGLKHEQYF
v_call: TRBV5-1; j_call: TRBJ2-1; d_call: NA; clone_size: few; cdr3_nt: TGCGCCAGCAGCTTGTACCAGGGAGACAATGAGCAGTTCTTC; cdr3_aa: CASSLYQGDNEQFF
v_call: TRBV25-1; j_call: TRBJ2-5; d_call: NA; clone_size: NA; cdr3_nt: TGTGCCAGCGCTCTCTGTCTCGGGGCCCGCTATAGATACCAAGAGACCCAGTACTTC; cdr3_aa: CASALCLGARYRYQETQYF
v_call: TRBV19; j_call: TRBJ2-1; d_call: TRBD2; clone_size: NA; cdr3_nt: TGTGCCAGTAAGGCAGCGGGGATTTCTGGGGAGCAGTTCTTC; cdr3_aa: CASKAAGISGEQFF
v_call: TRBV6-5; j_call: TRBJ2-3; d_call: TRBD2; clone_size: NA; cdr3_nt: TGTGCCAGCAGTTACCGCTGGACTAGAGGAGATACGCAGTATTTT; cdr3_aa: CASSYRWTRGDTQYF
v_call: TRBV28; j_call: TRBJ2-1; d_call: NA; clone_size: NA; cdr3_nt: TGTGCCAGCAGTTCCCCAGGGGGGGGGTACAATGAGCAGTTCTTC; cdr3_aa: CASSSPGGGYNEQFF
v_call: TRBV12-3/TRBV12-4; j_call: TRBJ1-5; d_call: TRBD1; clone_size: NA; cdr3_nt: TGTGCCAGCAGTTTAAACAGGGGGGTTAGTCAGCCCCAGCATTTT; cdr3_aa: CASSLNRGVSQPQHF
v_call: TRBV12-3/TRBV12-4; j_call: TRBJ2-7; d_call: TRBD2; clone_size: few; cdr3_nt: TGTGCCAGCAGTTTAGCAGGGACTGCGGGGGGGGAGCAGTACTTC; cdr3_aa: CASSLAGTAGGEQYF
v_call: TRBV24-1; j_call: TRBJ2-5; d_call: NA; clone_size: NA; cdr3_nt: TGTGCCACCAGTGATAGGAGTTTATGGGGGATGGGAGAGACCCAGTACTTC; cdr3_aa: CATSDRSLWGMGETQYF
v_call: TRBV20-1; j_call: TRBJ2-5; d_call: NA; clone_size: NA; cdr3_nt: TGCAGTGCTAGCGATCCCCAAGAGACCCAGTACTTC; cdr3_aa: CSASDPQETQYF
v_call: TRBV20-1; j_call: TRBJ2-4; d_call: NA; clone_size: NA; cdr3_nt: TGCAGTGCTAGCCGTCTTTACAATGAGCAGTACTTC; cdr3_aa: CSASRLYNEQYF
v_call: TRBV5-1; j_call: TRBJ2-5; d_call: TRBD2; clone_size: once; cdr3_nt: TGCGCCAGCAGCTTTGAGGGAGGGGCAGAGACCCAGTACTTC; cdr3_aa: CASSFEGGAETQYF
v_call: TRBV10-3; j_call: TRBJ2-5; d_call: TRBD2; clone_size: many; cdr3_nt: TGTGCCATCAGTGGGGGGACTAGCGGGTCGTTTGAGACCCAGTACTTC; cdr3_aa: CAISGGTSGSFETQYF
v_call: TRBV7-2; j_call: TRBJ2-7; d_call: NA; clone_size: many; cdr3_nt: TGTGCCAGCAGCTCCTACTCTGGCGGGACCTACGAGCAGTACTTC; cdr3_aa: CASSSYSGGTYEQYF
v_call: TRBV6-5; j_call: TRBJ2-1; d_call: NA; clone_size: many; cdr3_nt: TGTGCCAGCAGCCGGGACGGGGGTTACAATGAGCAGTTCTTC; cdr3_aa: CASSRDGGYNEQFF
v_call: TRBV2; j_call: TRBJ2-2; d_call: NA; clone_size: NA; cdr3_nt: TGTGCCAGCAGGGAAGGGAGGAACACCGGGGAGCTGTTTTTT; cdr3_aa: CASREGRNTGELFF
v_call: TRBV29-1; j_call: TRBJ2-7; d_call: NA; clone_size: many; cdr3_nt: TGCAGCGTTGTTAGAACGAACACCTACTACGAGCAGTACTTC; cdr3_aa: CSVVRTNTYYEQYF
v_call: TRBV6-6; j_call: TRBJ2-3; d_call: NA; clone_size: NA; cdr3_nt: TGTGCCAGCAGTTACGGTCCGTCCCCCACAGATACGCAGTATTTT; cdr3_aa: CASSYGPSPTDTQYF
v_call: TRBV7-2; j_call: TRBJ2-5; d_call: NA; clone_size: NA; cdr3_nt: TGTGCCAGCAGCCCAGCGGCAGCGGAGGAGACCCAGTACTTC; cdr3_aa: CASSPAAAEETQYF
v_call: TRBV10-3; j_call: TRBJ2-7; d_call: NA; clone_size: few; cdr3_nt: TGTGCCATCAGTGACGGAGGTACTACATCCTACGAGCAGTACTTC; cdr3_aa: CAISDGGTTSYEQYF
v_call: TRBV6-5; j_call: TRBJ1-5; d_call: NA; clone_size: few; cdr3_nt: TGTGCCAGCAGTTATAGGGCACCGGCTGTTAGCAATCAGCCCCAGCATTTT; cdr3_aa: CASSYRAPAVSNQPQHF
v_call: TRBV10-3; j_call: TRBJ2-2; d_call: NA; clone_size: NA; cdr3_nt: TGTGCCATCAGTGAGCCTGACACCTCGAACACCGGGGAGCTGTTTTTT; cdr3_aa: CAISEPDTSNTGELFF